Presented here are 13 T cell receptor beta chains from one specimen sequenced in a study of T cells in localized non-small cell lung cancer. Clones were read by immunoSEQ multiplex PCR, and TCRdb kept only the in-frame ones, dropping some. The table has around 67,000 clones, roughly 90% seen once. The sample consisted of peripheral blood, taken before any cancer treatment. The receptors come from a woman aged 35 to 69 with stage I lung adenocarcinoma.

V and J are TRBV27 and TRBJ1-2, with D tentatively TRBD1 (5 bases). V was clipped by 5 bases and J by 6 bases, with 31 bases between them. There are 19 residues in the CDR3. Per the germline V gene, CDR1 is MNHEY and CDR2 is SMNVEV (reference sequence). CDR3 loop: CASSTSNGTASVGGDGYTF. The DNA for the CDR3 is TGTGCCAGCAGTACTTCAAACGGGACGGCCTCGGTGGGGGGGGATGGCTACACCTTC.

In DNA, the CDR3 is TGTGCCAGCAGCTCCGGGACCTGGGTTTACAATGAGCAGTTCTTC. Amino acid sequence: CASSSGTWVYNEQFF. This chain joins TRBV5-6 and TRBJ2-1; D may match TRBD1 or TRBD2 (5 bases each). V was pared by 3 bases and J by 4 bases, with 14 bases between. Germline assignment: CDR1 SGHDT and CDR2 YYEEEE. This CDR3 comprises 15 residues.

This chain uses TRBV6-1 with TRBJ2-2; D is unresolved. The germline V gene encodes CDR1 MNHNS and CDR2 SASEGT. This CDR3 has 12 amino acids. V was shortened by 6 bases and J by 1 base, with 3 bases between the two germline ends. The CDR3 is CASRENTGELFF. DNA of the CDR3: TGTGCCAGCAGGGAGAACACCGGGGAGCTGTTTTTT.

This chain links TRBV7-2 with TRBJ2-3, with D possibly TRBD1 on 6 matching bases. V was pared by 3 bases and J by 10 bases, with 14 bases between. Germline CDR1 and CDR2: SGHTA and FQGNSA. This CDR3 is 13 amino acids long. The CDR3 DNA sequence: TGTGCCAGCAGCTTTCCCGGGACATCATCGCAGTATTTT. Translation gives CASSFPGTSSQYF.

This chain links TRBV11-2 with TRBJ1-3; 8 bases align to TRBD1. The germline CDR1 and CDR2 sequences are SGHAT and FQNNGV. Losses at the gene ends were 3 bases for V and 0 bases for J; bases not matched to a gene: 7. The CDR3 spans 17 residues. CDR3 DNA: TGTGCCAGCAGCTTGGGACAGGTTCCCTCCTCTGGAAACACCATATATTTT. As protein: CASSLGQVPSSGNTIYF.

The J gene is TRBJ1-1, the V gene TRBV18; TRBD1 matches at 7 bases. The CDR3 sequence is 16 residues long. The germline CDR1 and CDR2 sequences are KGHSH and LQKENI. V lost 4 bases to trimming and J lost 5 bases; unmatched junction nucleotides: 13. The CDR3 bases are TGTGCCAGCTCACAAGGGACAGAGAAGGGTTTAACTGAAGCTTTCTTT. Translating gives CASSQGTEKGLTEAFF.

V is TRBV19 and J is TRBJ2-1; TRBD1 might be the D (6 bases). This CDR3 comprises 14 residues. Per germline, CDR1 LNHDA and CDR2 SQIVND (reference sequence). V gave up 5 bases and J gave up 4 bases, with 12 bases separating them. The CDR3 region is CASSSWTEYNEQFF. CDR3 nucleotides: TGTGCCAGTAGTTCCTGGACAGAATACAATGAGCAGTTCTTC.

The J gene is TRBJ2-7, the V gene TRBV30, with 9 bases fitting TRBD1. The CDR3 totals 16 residues. From germline, CDR1 is GTSNPN and CDR2 SVGIG (reference sequence). V lost 2 bases, J lost 0 bases, and 8 bases stayed unmatched. CDR3 residues: CAWSSGQGFPSYEQYF. CDR3 in DNA: TGTGCCTGGAGTTCGGGACAGGGTTTCCCCTCCTACGAGCAGTACTTC.

J is TRBJ2-7 and V is TRBV27, with 8 bases lining up with TRBD2. V shed 3 bases, J shed 7 bases, and the junction held 8 bases outside the gene matches. There are 14 residues in the CDR3. CDR1 and CDR2 from the germline V gene are MNHEY and SMNVEV (reference sequence). The CDR3: CASSLVRTSREQYF. CDR3 sequence (DNA): TGTGCCAGCAGTTTGGTCCGGACTAGCAGGGAGCAGTACTTC.

The CDR3 nucleotides are TGCGCCAGCAGCCAAGCTGAACAGTGGACCTACGAGCAGTACTTC. Its protein is CASSQAEQWTYEQYF. V is TRBV4-1 and J is TRBJ2-7, with D unresolved. CDR3 length: 15 residues. Germline CDR1 and CDR2: MGHRA and YSYEKL. V shed 1 base and J shed 2 bases, with 12 bases lying between them.

CDR3 nucleotide sequence: TGTGCCAGCAGCCTGTTGGGGGATAGCAATCAGCCCCAGCATTTT. This sequence encodes CASSLLGDSNQPQHF. The V gene is TRBV7-9, the J gene TRBJ1-5; a possible D gene is TRBD1 (5 bases). The germline V gene has CDR1 SEHNR and CDR2 FQNEAQ (reference sequence). The V gene lost 5 bases and the J gene lost 0 bases, with 11 bases spanning the gap. The CDR3 consists of 15 residues. Using reference TRBV7-9 and TRBJ1-5 for the parts outside the CDR3, the full variable domain is DTGVSQNPRHKITKRGQNVTFRCDPISEHNRLYWYRQTLGQGPEFLTYFQNEAQLEKSRLLSDRFSAERPKGSFSTLEIQRTEQGDSAMYLCASSLLGDSNQPQHFGDGTRLSIL.

The CDR3 coding sequence is TGCGCCAGCAGCTTCGATCCTACGAGCTCCTACGAGCAGTACTTC. Its protein is CASSFDPTSSYEQYF. The chain recombines TRBV5-1 with TRBJ2-7; D gene ambiguous. This CDR3 is built from 15 residues. Germline loops: CDR1 SGHRS, CDR2 YFSETQ. The V gene lost 2 bases and the J gene lost 0 bases, with 12 bases spanning the gap.

The chain has TRBV7-2 and TRBJ2-5; the D call may be TRBD1 or TRBD2 (6 bases each). Trimming shortened V by 5 bases and J by 7 bases, and 17 bases separated the two germline ends. The CDR3 has 14 amino acids. The germline gives CDR1 SGHTA, CDR2 FQGNSA. CDR3 coding DNA: TGTGCCAGCAGCCCGACGGGGGCTGCAGGGACCCAGTACTTC. Protein: CASSPTGAAGTQYF. Complete variable domain (other parts from reference TRBV7-2 and TRBJ2-5): GAGVSQSPSNKVTEKGKDVELRCDPISGHTALYWYRQSLGQGLEFLIYFQGNSAPDKSGLPSDRFSAERTGGSVSTLTIQRTQQEDSAVYLCASSPTGAAGTQYFGPGTRLLVL.